This TCR beta chain was recorded in a study of cytomegalovirus exposure and HLA in healthy donors. Germline V gene data show CDR1 as SEHNR and CDR2 as FQNEAQ (reference sequence). The length of the CDR3 is 12 residues. Donors likely had unrecorded immune exposures despite being nominally healthy when sampled. The PCR made use of 60 Vbeta and 13 Jbeta primers. Libraries were prepared by immunoSEQ multiplex PCR; TCRdb keeps only in-frame clonotypes and omits some of them. Among some 97,000 clones listed, 75% were seen once. Study-wide points: Earlier results showed most TCR beta V segments being productive about 87% or about 30% of the time.

A word on this clone: The antigen is not known. Its ends do not fully match the called genes, so a read error is possible.

The chain couples TRBV7-9 to TRBJ1-1, with 7 bases lining up with TRBD1. The receptor was isolated from a male donor in good health and CMV-seropositive. The sequenced sample was PBMCs. CDR3 amino acids: CSSSSGGTEAFF. The CDR3 coding sequence is TGTTCCAGCAGCTCAGGGGGTACTGAAGCTTTCTTT.